The clone carrying this TCR beta chain was picked up a small number of times. Different DNA sequences within this sample yield the same CDR3. The sample originates from a study of blood T cell repertoires in COVID-19. At the level of the study: PBMCs, B-cell-depleted T cells, or T cells provided the cDNA or gDNA that made up the material.

What the recovered Cohort 3 donors had was two negative PCRs, clearance, or symptom resolution. The table came from immunoSEQ multiplex PCR; TCRdb's copy has only in-frame clones and leaves some out. The sample includes 150,000 to 200,000 clones, over 70% seen only once; the top ten take roughly 13%. The V segment lost 6 bases and the J segment 2 bases; nucleotides outside the gene matches: 3. Germline assignment: CDR1 MNHEY and CDR2 SMNVEV (reference sequence). This CDR3 comprises 14 residues. This chain joins TRBV27 and TRBJ2-7; TRBD1 agrees at 11 bases. The sample consisted of PBMCs or T cells enriched from blood (not recorded which). The sequence derives from a woman in her fifties or sixties who had recovered from COVID-19. DNA for the CDR3: TGTGCCAGCAGCCTGGGACAGGGGGCCTACGAGCAGTACTTC. Translating gives CASSLGQGAYEQYF.